Listed below are T cell receptor beta chains from one sample, sequenced in a study of yellow fever vaccine responses in identical twins. TCRdb re-derived calls from the RT-PCR reads in MiXCR, one entry per CDR3 protein. The table includes about 18,000 distinct CDR3 sequences, roughly 60% detected once. The sample consisted of T cells from blood (PBMCs), unsorted or a sorted subset (not recorded which), taken before or after yellow fever vaccination (not recorded which). These receptors all stem from a woman aged 18-30 years who received the yellow fever vaccine. CDR3s include the opening cysteine and the closing phenylalanine or tryptophan. Fields, in order: V gene, CDR3 length, J gene, D gene, CDR3 protein. A D gene is named only where the DNA matches it firmly.

V gene: TRBV6-1; CDR3 length: 14; J gene: TRBJ2-5; D gene: TRBD2; CDR3 protein: CASSPRTSGETQYF
V gene: TRBV11-1; CDR3 length: 13; J gene: TRBJ2-5; D gene: .; CDR3 protein: CASSLAGGETQYF
V gene: TRBV19; CDR3 length: 15; J gene: TRBJ2-3; D gene: .; CDR3 protein: CASSAGRSGTDTQYF
V gene: TRBV29-1; CDR3 length: 13; J gene: TRBJ1-5; D gene: .; CDR3 protein: CSAEQVGAQPQHF
V gene: TRBV7-6; CDR3 length: 12; J gene: TRBJ2-5; D gene: .; CDR3 protein: CASSFRGETQYF
V gene: TRBV7-8; CDR3 length: 11; J gene: TRBJ2-1; D gene: .; CDR3 protein: CASSTNNEQFF
V gene: TRBV7-3; CDR3 length: 17; J gene: TRBJ2-1; D gene: .; CDR3 protein: CASSLSPGKSKGNEQFF
V gene: TRBV7-3; CDR3 length: 13; J gene: TRBJ2-7; D gene: .; CDR3 protein: CASSLTGVGEQYF
V gene: TRBV29-1; CDR3 length: 13; J gene: TRBJ2-1; D gene: TRBD2; CDR3 protein: CSVAGRGYNEQFF
V gene: TRBV20-1; CDR3 length: 12; J gene: TRBJ2-1; D gene: .; CDR3 protein: CSASGTYNEQFF
V gene: TRBV28; CDR3 length: 15; J gene: TRBJ2-3; D gene: .; CDR3 protein: CASSSGQTDTDTQYF
V gene: TRBV9; CDR3 length: 14; J gene: TRBJ1-1; D gene: .; CDR3 protein: CASSVQAMNTEAFF
V gene: TRBV6-5; CDR3 length: 15; J gene: TRBJ2-1; D gene: TRBD1; CDR3 protein: CASSYSGQGNNEQFF
V gene: TRBV12-3/TRBV12-4; CDR3 length: 15; J gene: TRBJ2-1; D gene: TRBD2; CDR3 protein: CASSFASGGHNEQFF
V gene: TRBV12-3/TRBV12-4; CDR3 length: 19; J gene: TRBJ2-1; D gene: TRBD2; CDR3 protein: CASRKVRAGTSEHYNEQFF
V gene: TRBV11-1; CDR3 length: 15; J gene: TRBJ2-1; D gene: .; CDR3 protein: CASSLVSLGYNEQFF
V gene: TRBV19; CDR3 length: 12; J gene: TRBJ1-5; D gene: .; CDR3 protein: CASSIGVQPQHF